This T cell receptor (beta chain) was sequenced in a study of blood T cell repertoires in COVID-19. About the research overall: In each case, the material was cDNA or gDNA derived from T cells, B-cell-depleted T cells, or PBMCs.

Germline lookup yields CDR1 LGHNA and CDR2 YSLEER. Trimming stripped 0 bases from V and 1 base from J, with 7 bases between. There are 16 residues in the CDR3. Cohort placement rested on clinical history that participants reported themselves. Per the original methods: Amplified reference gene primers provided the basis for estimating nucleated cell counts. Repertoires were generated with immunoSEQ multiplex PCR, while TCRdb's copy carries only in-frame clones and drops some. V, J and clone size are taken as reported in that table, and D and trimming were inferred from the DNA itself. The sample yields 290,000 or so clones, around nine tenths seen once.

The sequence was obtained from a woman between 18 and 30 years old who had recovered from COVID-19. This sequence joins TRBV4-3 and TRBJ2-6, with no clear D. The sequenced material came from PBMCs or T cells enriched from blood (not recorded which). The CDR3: CASSQDRWSGANVLTF. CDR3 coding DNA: TGCGCCAGCAGCCAAGACAGGTGGTCTGGGGCCAACGTCCTGACTTTC.